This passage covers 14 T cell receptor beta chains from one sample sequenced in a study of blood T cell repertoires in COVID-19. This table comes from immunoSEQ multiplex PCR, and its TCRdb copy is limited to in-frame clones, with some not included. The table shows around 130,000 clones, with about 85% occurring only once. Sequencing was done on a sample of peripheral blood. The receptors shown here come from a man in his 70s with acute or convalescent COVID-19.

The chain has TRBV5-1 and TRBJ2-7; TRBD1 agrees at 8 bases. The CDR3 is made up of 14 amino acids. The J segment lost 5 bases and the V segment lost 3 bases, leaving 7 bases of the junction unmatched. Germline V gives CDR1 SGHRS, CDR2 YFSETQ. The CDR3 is CASSSGQGWDEQYF. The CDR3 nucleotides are TGCGCCAGCAGCTCCGGACAGGGTTGGGACGAGCAGTACTTC. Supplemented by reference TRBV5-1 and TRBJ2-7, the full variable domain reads KAGVTQTPRYLIKTRGQQVTLSCSPISGHRSVSWYQQTPGQGLQFLFEYFSETQRNKGNFPGRFSGRQFSNSRSEMNVSTLELGDSALYLCASSSGQGWDEQYFGPGTRLTVT.

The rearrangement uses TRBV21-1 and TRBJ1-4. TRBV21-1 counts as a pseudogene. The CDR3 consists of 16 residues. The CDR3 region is CASSKAGGGANEKLFF. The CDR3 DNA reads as TGTGCCAGCAGCAAAGCAGGCGGGGGAGCTAATGAAAAACTGTTTTTT.

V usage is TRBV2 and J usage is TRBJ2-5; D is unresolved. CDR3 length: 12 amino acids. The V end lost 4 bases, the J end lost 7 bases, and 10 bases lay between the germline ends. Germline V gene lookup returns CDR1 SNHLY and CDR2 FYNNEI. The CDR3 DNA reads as TGTGCCAGCAGTGGAGGATTAGGGACCCAGTACTTC. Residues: CASSGGLGTQYF.

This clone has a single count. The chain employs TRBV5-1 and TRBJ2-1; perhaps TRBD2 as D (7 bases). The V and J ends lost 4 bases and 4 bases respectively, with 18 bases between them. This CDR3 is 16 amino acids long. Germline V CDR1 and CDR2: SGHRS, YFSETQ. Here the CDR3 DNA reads TGCGCCAGCAGCCGGGGGGCCTTCACCTCATACAATGAGCAGTTCTTC. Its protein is CASSRGAFTSYNEQFF.

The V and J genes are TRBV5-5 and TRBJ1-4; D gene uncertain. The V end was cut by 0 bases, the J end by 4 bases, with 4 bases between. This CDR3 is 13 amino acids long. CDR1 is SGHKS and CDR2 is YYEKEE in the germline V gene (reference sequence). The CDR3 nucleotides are TGTGCCAGCAGCTTGGTCCGTAATGAAAAACTGTTTTTT. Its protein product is CASSLVRNEKLFF.

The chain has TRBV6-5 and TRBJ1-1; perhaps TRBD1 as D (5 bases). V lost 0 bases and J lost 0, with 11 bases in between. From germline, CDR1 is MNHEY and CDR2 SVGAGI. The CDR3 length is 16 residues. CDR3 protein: CASSYSTLRVNTEAFF. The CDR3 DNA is TGTGCCAGCAGTTACTCAACTCTCAGGGTGAACACTGAAGCTTTCTTT.

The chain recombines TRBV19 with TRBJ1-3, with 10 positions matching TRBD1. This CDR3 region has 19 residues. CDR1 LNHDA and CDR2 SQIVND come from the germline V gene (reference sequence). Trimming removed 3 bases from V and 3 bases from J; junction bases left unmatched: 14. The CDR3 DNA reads TGTGCCAGTAGTATGACAGGGACAGGGGATAGTTCGTATGGAAACACCATATATTTT. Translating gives CASSMTGTGDSSYGNTIYF.

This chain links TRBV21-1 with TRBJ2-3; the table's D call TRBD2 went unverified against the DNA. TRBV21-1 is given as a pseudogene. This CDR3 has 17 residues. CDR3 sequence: CASSKRPTSASTDTQYF. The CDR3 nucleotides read TGTGCCAGCAGCAAACGCCCGACTAGCGCCAGCACAGATACGCAGTATTTT.

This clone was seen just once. The CDR3 region has the DNA TGCGCCAGCTATGACTGGGGGGGGGAGAGCGGTGAAGCTTTCTTT. Amino acids: CASYDWGGESGEAFF. This rearrangement joins TRBV10-2 to TRBJ1-1; D may be TRBD1 (5 bases). The CDR3 runs 15 residues. Trimming shortened V by 8 bases and J by 7 bases, and 23 bases separated the two germline ends. Germline CDR1 and CDR2: WSHSY and SAAADI.

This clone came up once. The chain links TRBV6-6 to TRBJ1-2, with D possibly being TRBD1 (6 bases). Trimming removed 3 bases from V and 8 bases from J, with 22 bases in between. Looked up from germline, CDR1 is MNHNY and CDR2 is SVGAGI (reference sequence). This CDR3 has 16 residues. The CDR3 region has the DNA TGTGCCAGCAGTTATCCGGTAGTAGGGGGGGTCGAAGGCTACACCTTC. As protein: CASSYPVVGGVEGYTF.

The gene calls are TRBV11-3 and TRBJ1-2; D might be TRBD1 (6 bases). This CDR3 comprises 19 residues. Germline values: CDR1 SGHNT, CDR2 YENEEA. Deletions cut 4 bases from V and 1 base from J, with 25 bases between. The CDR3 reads CASSSHWQQSGGHNYGYTF. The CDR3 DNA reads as TGTGCCAGCAGCTCCCATTGGCAGCAGTCGGGGGGGCATAACTATGGCTACACCTTC.

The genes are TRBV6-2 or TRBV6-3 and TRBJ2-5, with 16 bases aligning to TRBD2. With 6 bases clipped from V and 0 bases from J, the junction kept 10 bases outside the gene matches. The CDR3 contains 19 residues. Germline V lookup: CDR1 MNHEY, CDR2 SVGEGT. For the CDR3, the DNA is TGTGCCAGCAGCCTTACCGGGACTAGCGGGGGGGGAGACCAAGAGACCCAGTACTTC. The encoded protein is CASSLTGTSGGGDQETQYF.

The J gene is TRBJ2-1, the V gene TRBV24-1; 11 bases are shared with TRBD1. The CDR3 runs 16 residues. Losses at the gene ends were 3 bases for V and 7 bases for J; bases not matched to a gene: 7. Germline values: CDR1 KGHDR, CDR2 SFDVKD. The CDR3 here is CATSDPGQGAGNEQFF. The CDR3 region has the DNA TGTGCCACCAGTGATCCCGGACAGGGGGCGGGGAATGAGCAGTTCTTC.

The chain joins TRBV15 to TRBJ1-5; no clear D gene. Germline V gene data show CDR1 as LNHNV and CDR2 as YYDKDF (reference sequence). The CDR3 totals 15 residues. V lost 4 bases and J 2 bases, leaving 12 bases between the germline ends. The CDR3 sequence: CATSMSLVGNQPQHF. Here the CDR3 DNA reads TGTGCCACCAGCATGTCGTTGGTAGGCAATCAGCCCCAGCATTTT.